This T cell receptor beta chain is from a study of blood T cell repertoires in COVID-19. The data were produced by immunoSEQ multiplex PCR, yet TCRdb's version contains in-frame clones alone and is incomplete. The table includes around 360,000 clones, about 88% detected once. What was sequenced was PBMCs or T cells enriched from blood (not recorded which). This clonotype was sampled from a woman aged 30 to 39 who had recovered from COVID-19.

The chain's CDR3 is CASSLERGFGNTIYF. The CDR3 region has the DNA TGTGCCAGCAGCTTAGAACGGGGTTTCGGAAACACCATATATTTT. The chain employs TRBV7-2 and TRBJ1-3; D is undetermined. The CDR3 runs 15 residues. Germline V gene lookup returns CDR1 SGHTA and CDR2 FQGNSA. V lost 1 base and J 4 bases, leaving 11 bases between the germline ends.